The source of this T cell receptor (beta chain) is a study of T cells in Graves' hyperthyroidism and ophthalmopathy. Authors of the study amplified TCR beta CDR3 regions from RNA transcripts. When the TCR CDR3 underwent first-round RT-PCR, the HTBI primer set was used. One entry per CDR3 protein results from TCRdb running MiXCR on the multiplex PCR reads. Of around 520,000 distinct CDR3 sequences in the sample, 14% are singletons; the top ten hold more than 11%. V lost 6 bases to trimming and J lost 10 bases; unmatched junction nucleotides: 13. The CDR3 is 16 amino acids. The source of this sequence is a woman in her thirties or forties with Graves' hyperthyroidism. V usage is TRBV12-3 or TRBV12-4 and J usage is TRBJ1-6; 9 nucleotides match TRBD1. The source material was blood. The CDR3 sequence is CASRRTGEVLGSPLHF. The CDR3 nucleotides are TGTGCCAGCAGGAGGACAGGGGAAGTGCTCGGATCACCCCTCCACTTT.